This T cell receptor beta chain is drawn from a study of T-cell memory formation after mild COVID-19. Study-wide findings and caveats: For second-wave clones that peaked at day 37, SARS-CoV-2 specificity went unverified. Contracting CD4+ clones were located mainly in CM and EM, and CD8+ clones in EMRA.

The table lists this clonotype with a few counts. Its specificity is not known. The CDR3 is made up of 15 amino acids. Trimming stripped 0 bases from V and 0 bases from J, with 7 bases between. Germline CDR1 and CDR2: MNHNY and SVGAGI (reference sequence). Sample barcodes and UMIs were carried by the TCR alpha and TCR beta cDNA libraries that 5'RACE generated with constant-segment primers. TCRdb called the 5' RACE reads again in MiXCR, with one record for every CDR3 protein. Of fewer than 250,000 distinct CDR3 sequences listed, roughly 15% are singletons. The chain recombines TRBV6-6 with TRBJ2-3; D is undetermined. The sample comprised PBMCs or a T cell subset sorted from them (not recorded which). The source of this sequence is an adult woman who had mild COVID-19 (a few samples of this study predate the infection). Cell type and time point are not known. In nucleotides, the CDR3 is TGTGCCAGCAGTTACTCGATATCGAGCACAGATACGCAGTATTTT. Translated, it gives CASSYSISSTDTQYF.